This T cell receptor (beta chain) was found in a study of early stage breast cancer tumors. Background on the study: Of some 15 invasive breast tumors, about a dozen were hormone receptor-positive, HER2-negative. Eight ER+/PR+/HER2- tumors were invasive ductal; a few were invasive lobular.

V lost 3 bases and J lost 4; bases outside the gene matches: 6. Germline V gene lookup returns CDR1 SGHRS and CDR2 YFSETQ. The CDR3 totals 14 residues. Method: immunoSEQ multiplex PCR; TCRdb's copy keeps in-frame clones and lacks some. Found here are just under 30,000 clones, approximately 84% of them singletons; the top ten hold about 10%. Sequenced material: blood. The genes are TRBV5-1 and TRBJ2-5, with 7 positions matching TRBD2. The receptor comes from a person in their fifties or sixties with breast cancer. DNA for the CDR3: TGCGCCAGCAGCTCGGGACTAAGTAGAGAGACCCAGTACTTC. It codes for CASSSGLSRETQYF.